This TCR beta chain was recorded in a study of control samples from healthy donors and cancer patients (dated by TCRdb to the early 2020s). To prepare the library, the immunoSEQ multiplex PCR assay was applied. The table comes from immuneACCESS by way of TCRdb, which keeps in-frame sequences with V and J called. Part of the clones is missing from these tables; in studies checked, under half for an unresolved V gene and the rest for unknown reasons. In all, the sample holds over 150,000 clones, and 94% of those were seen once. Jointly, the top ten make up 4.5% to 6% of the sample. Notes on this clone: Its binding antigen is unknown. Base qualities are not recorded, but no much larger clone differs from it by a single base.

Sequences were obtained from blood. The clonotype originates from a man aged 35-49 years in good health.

The CDR3 corresponds to CAIRQQGMNTEAFF. The nucleotides are TGTGCCATCAGGCAACAGGGGATGAACACTGAAGCTTTCTTT. Recombination joined TRBV10-3 with TRBJ1-1; TRBD1 lines up with 7 middle nucleotides. For CDR1 and CDR2, the germline V gene lists ENHRY and SYGVKD. There are 14 amino acids in the CDR3, from cysteine to phenylalanine inclusive. Solely the CDR3 DNA is kept, with 42 bases framed from the first base. The germline V and J ends show losses of 6 bases and 0 bases respectively, and no gene match explains 4 bases of the junction.